A selection of T cell receptor beta chains follows, all from one sample in a study of blood T cell repertoires in COVID-19. Profiling relied on immunoSEQ multiplex PCR, and the TCRdb table lists in-frame clones only, not all of them. The table includes under 250,000 clones, around 82% detected once. The specimen was peripheral blood. These TCRs come from a woman in her 70s with acute or convalescent COVID-19. Each CDR3 is given with its conserved first and last residue. The order of the fields is D gene, J gene, CDR3 length, clone size, V gene, CDR3 DNA, CDR3 protein. A D gene is named only where the DNA matches it firmly. Rows give clone size only sometimes, using once, few, many, or a class for an expanded clone.

d_gene: -
j_gene: TRBJ2-2
len: 15
abundance: -
v_gene: TRBV7-9
CDR3nt: TGTGCCAGCAGCTTAGGGGGACATCCCGTCGGGGAGCTGTTTTTT
CDR3aa: CASSLGGHPVGELFF

d_gene: -
j_gene: TRBJ1-5
len: 15
abundance: -
v_gene: TRBV6-5
CDR3nt: TGTGCCAGCAGCTTAACGGGGTCTAGGGATCAGCCCCAGCATTTT
CDR3aa: CASSLTGSRDQPQHF

d_gene: TRBD2
j_gene: TRBJ2-3
len: 15
abundance: few
v_gene: TRBV7-3
CDR3nt: TGTGCCAGCAGCTGGGGACTAGCGGACACAGATACGCAGTATTTT
CDR3aa: CASSWGLADTDTQYF

d_gene: -
j_gene: TRBJ2-3
len: 13
abundance: few
v_gene: TRBV30
CDR3nt: TGTGCCTGGACCCTCGGAGGAACAGATACGCAGTATTTT
CDR3aa: CAWTLGGTDTQYF

d_gene: TRBD1
j_gene: TRBJ2-1
len: 14
abundance: -
v_gene: TRBV28
CDR3nt: TGTGCCAGCAGGGGGACAGGAACCCGGGGTGAGCAGTTCTTC
CDR3aa: CASRGTGTRGEQFF

d_gene: TRBD2
j_gene: TRBJ2-2
len: 16
abundance: many
v_gene: TRBV19
CDR3nt: TGTGCCAGTAGCCCTAGCGGGAGGGCCAACACCGGGGAGCTGTTTTTT
CDR3aa: CASSPSGRANTGELFF

d_gene: -
j_gene: TRBJ1-1
len: 14
abundance: once
v_gene: TRBV14
CDR3nt: TGTGCCAGCAGCCCCGCGGGCATGAACACTGAAGCTTTCTTT
CDR3aa: CASSPAGMNTEAFF

d_gene: -
j_gene: TRBJ1-2
len: 15
abundance: -
v_gene: TRBV19
CDR3nt: TGTGCCAGTAGTACCAAGACAGGTACTAACTATGGCTACACCTTC
CDR3aa: CASSTKTGTNYGYTF

d_gene: TRBD2
j_gene: TRBJ2-5
len: 14
abundance: -
v_gene: TRBV2
CDR3nt: TGTGCCAGCAGCCCGGGGGGAGGGCCAGAGACCCAGTACTTC
CDR3aa: CASSPGGGPETQYF

d_gene: TRBD2
j_gene: TRBJ2-5
len: 15
abundance: -
v_gene: TRBV3-1/TRBV3-2
CDR3nt: TGTGCCAGCAGCCCCGGACTAGCGGGAGAAGAGACCCAGTACTTC
CDR3aa: CASSPGLAGEETQYF

d_gene: TRBD1
j_gene: TRBJ1-6
len: 15
abundance: -
v_gene: TRBV3-1/TRBV3-2
CDR3nt: TGTGCCAGCAGCGCTCTGACAGGGTTGAATTCACCCCTCCACTTT
CDR3aa: CASSALTGLNSPLHF

d_gene: TRBD1
j_gene: TRBJ1-1
len: 13
abundance: -
v_gene: TRBV3-1/TRBV3-2
CDR3nt: TGTGCCAGCAGCCTACAGGGGGCACCTGAAGCTTTCTTT
CDR3aa: CASSLQGAPEAFF

d_gene: TRBD1
j_gene: TRBJ1-1
len: 13
abundance: -
v_gene: TRBV28
CDR3nt: TGTGCCAGCAGTACAGGGGGCTACACTGAAGCTTTCTTT
CDR3aa: CASSTGGYTEAFF

d_gene: -
j_gene: TRBJ2-2
len: 15
abundance: -
v_gene: TRBV27
CDR3nt: TGTGCCAGCAGTTCCTTCGGACTCAACACCGGGGAGCTGTTTTTT
CDR3aa: CASSSFGLNTGELFF

d_gene: TRBD2
j_gene: TRBJ2-2
len: 13
abundance: -
v_gene: TRBV2
CDR3nt: TGTGCCAGCAGGGGGACTATCGCCGGGGAGCTGTTTTTT
CDR3aa: CASRGTIAGELFF

d_gene: -
j_gene: TRBJ1-2
len: 15
abundance: -
v_gene: TRBV18
CDR3nt: TGTGCCAGCTCACCCCAGGGAGGTGGTAACTATGGCTACACCTTC
CDR3aa: CASSPQGGGNYGYTF

d_gene: -
j_gene: TRBJ1-1
len: 13
abundance: -
v_gene: TRBV29-1
CDR3nt: TGCAGCGTTGGGAACAGGACAAACACTGAAGCTTTCTTT
CDR3aa: CSVGNRTNTEAFF

d_gene: -
j_gene: TRBJ2-1
len: 13
abundance: -
v_gene: TRBV28
CDR3nt: TGTGCCAGCAGGCTCCAGGGCTACAATGAGCAGTTCTTC
CDR3aa: CASRLQGYNEQFF

d_gene: -
j_gene: TRBJ2-6
len: 15
abundance: -
v_gene: TRBV28
CDR3nt: TGTGCCAGCAGTTATGGGGGGACGGGGGCCAACGTCCTGACTTTC
CDR3aa: CASSYGGTGANVLTF

d_gene: -
j_gene: TRBJ2-3
len: 12
abundance: -
v_gene: TRBV7-3
CDR3nt: TGTGCCAGCAGCCCAGCGGGAGATACGCAGTATTTT
CDR3aa: CASSPAGDTQYF

d_gene: -
j_gene: TRBJ2-5
len: 14
abundance: -
v_gene: TRBV5-4
CDR3nt: TGTGCCAGCAGCTTCCGGGTCCCGGAAGAGACCCAGTACTTC
CDR3aa: CASSFRVPEETQYF

d_gene: TRBD2
j_gene: TRBJ2-5
len: 16
abundance: -
v_gene: TRBV11-2
CDR3nt: TGTGCCAGCAGCTTAGGCCAGCGGGAAGGTGGCGAGACCCAGTACTTC
CDR3aa: CASSLGQREGGETQYF

d_gene: -
j_gene: TRBJ1-1
len: 12
abundance: -
v_gene: TRBV20-1
CDR3nt: TGCAGTGCTAGTTGGGGGGACACTGAAGCTTTCTTT
CDR3aa: CSASWGDTEAFF

d_gene: -
j_gene: TRBJ2-1
len: 14
abundance: -
v_gene: TRBV24-1
CDR3nt: TGTGCCACCAGTGTACGGAGCTCCTACAATGAGCAGTTCTTC
CDR3aa: CATSVRSSYNEQFF

d_gene: TRBD1
j_gene: TRBJ1-2
len: 18
abundance: -
v_gene: TRBV19
CDR3nt: TGTGCCAGTAGACCAGCGCGGGACAGACCCCTTCCGCCTTATGGCTACACCTTC
CDR3aa: CASRPARDRPLPPYGYTF

d_gene: TRBD2
j_gene: TRBJ2-1
len: 14
abundance: -
v_gene: TRBV20-1
CDR3nt: TGCAGTGCTAGTAGGCTAGCGGAGTACAATGAGCAGTTCTTC
CDR3aa: CSASRLAEYNEQFF

d_gene: -
j_gene: TRBJ2-3
len: 14
abundance: few
v_gene: TRBV6-4
CDR3nt: TGTGCCAGCAGTGAGGGGACTAGCACAGATACGCAGTATTTT
CDR3aa: CASSEGTSTDTQYF

d_gene: TRBD1
j_gene: TRBJ1-2
len: 13
abundance: few
v_gene: TRBV3-1/TRBV3-2
CDR3nt: TGTGCCAGCAGCCCGAGAGGACAGGGCGGCTACACCTTC
CDR3aa: CASSPRGQGGYTF

d_gene: TRBD1
j_gene: TRBJ1-1
len: 14
abundance: -
v_gene: TRBV27
CDR3nt: TGTGCCAGCAGTACCAGGGGGCTTTCGCTTGAAGCTTTCTTT
CDR3aa: CASSTRGLSLEAFF

d_gene: TRBD2
j_gene: TRBJ2-6
len: 19
abundance: -
v_gene: TRBV10-3
CDR3nt: TGTGCCATCAGTGAGGGGAGCGGGAGGGCCGCGACTGGGGCCAACGTCCTGACTTTC
CDR3aa: CAISEGSGRAATGANVLTF

d_gene: -
j_gene: TRBJ2-1
len: 16
abundance: -
v_gene: TRBV19
CDR3nt: TGTGCCAGTAGTCTCCAAGCGGGTAGCTCCTACAATGAGCAGTTCTTC
CDR3aa: CASSLQAGSSYNEQFF

d_gene: TRBD2
j_gene: TRBJ2-3
len: 14
abundance: -
v_gene: TRBV28
CDR3nt: TGTGCCAGCAGTTCGGGGGAGGGATGGGATACGCAGTATTTT
CDR3aa: CASSSGEGWDTQYF

d_gene: TRBD1
j_gene: TRBJ2-2
len: 14
abundance: -
v_gene: TRBV24-1
CDR3nt: TGTGCCACTGCGGGACAGGGAAACACCGGGGAGCTGTTTTTT
CDR3aa: CATAGQGNTGELFF

d_gene: -
j_gene: TRBJ2-3
len: 17
abundance: -
v_gene: TRBV27
CDR3nt: TGTGCCAGCAGCCGCACCGGGGAGAAAATCAGCACAGATACGCAGTATTTT
CDR3aa: CASSRTGEKISTDTQYF

d_gene: -
j_gene: TRBJ2-7
len: 15
abundance: -
v_gene: TRBV6-5
CDR3nt: TGTGCCAGCAGTTACTCCCTTGTGGCCGCCTACGAGCAGTACTTC
CDR3aa: CASSYSLVAAYEQYF

d_gene: TRBD1
j_gene: TRBJ2-7
len: 14
abundance: -
v_gene: TRBV6-6
CDR3nt: TGTGCCAGCACCTTAACCTGGACAGGGGACGAGCAGTACTTC
CDR3aa: CASTLTWTGDEQYF

d_gene: -
j_gene: TRBJ1-1
len: 12
abundance: -
v_gene: TRBV5-1
CDR3nt: TGCGCCAGCAGCTCGGGGGGCCCTGAAGCTTTCTTT
CDR3aa: CASSSGGPEAFF

d_gene: -
j_gene: TRBJ1-2
len: 14
abundance: -
v_gene: TRBV5-4
CDR3nt: TGTGCCAGCAGCTTCTTAACAGGGCTGAGCGGCTACACCTTC
CDR3aa: CASSFLTGLSGYTF

d_gene: TRBD2
j_gene: TRBJ2-5
len: 15
abundance: -
v_gene: TRBV18
CDR3nt: TGTGCCAGCTCACCACTCACTAGCGGACAAGAGACCCAGTACTTC
CDR3aa: CASSPLTSGQETQYF

d_gene: -
j_gene: TRBJ2-1
len: 17
abundance: -
v_gene: TRBV7-3
CDR3nt: TGTGCCAGCAGCTTTAGACAGGGGGTTAGCGGGAAGAGTGAGCAGTTCTTC
CDR3aa: CASSFRQGVSGKSEQFF

d_gene: TRBD2
j_gene: TRBJ2-3
len: 15
abundance: once
v_gene: TRBV7-2
CDR3nt: TGTGCCAGCAGATTAGCGGGCCCTAGCACAGATACGCAGTATTTT
CDR3aa: CASRLAGPSTDTQYF